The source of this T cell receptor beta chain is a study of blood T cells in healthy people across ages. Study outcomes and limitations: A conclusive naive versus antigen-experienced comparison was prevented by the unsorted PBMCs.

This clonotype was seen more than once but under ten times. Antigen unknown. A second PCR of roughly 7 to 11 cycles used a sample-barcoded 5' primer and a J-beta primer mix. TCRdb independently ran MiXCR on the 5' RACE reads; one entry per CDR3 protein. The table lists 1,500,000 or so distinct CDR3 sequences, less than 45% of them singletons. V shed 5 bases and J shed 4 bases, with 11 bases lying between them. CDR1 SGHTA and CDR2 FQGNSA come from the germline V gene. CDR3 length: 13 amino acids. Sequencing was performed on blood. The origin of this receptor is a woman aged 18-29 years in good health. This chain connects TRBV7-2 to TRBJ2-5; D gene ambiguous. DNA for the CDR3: TGTGCCAGCAGCCGTGACGCCGGAGAGACCCAGTACTTC. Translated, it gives CASSRDAGETQYF.